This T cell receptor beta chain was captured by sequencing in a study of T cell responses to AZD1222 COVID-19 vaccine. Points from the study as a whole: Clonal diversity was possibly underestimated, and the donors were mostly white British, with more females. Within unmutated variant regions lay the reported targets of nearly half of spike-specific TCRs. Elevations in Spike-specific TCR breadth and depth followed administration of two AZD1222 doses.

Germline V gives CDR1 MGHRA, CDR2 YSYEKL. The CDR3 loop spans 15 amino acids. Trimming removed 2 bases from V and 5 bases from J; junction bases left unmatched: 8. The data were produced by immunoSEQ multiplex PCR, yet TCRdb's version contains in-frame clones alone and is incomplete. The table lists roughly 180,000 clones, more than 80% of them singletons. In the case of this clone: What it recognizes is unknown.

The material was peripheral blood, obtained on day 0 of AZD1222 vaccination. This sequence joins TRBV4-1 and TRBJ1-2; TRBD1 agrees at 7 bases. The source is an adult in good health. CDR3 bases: TGCGCCAGCAGCCAACCGGGACAGAACCTGTATGGCTACACCTTC. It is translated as CASSQPGQNLYGYTF.